These 12 T cell receptor beta chains share one sample of origin, sequenced in a study of control samples from healthy donors and cancer patients. Assay used: immunoSEQ multiplex PCR; TCRdb lists only in-frame clones, some missing. The data contain some 150,000 clones, roughly 89% of them singletons. What was sequenced was blood. Receptors were obtained from a man younger than 30 in good health.

This clone was counted between two and nine times. The chain employs TRBV6-5 and TRBJ1-2; 12 bases fit TRBD1. There are 15 residues in the CDR3. CDR1 and CDR2 (germline): MNHEY, SVGAGI. V gave up 5 bases and J gave up 8 bases; unmatched junction bases: 9. The CDR3 region has the DNA TGTGCCAGCAGTCCGGGGACAGGGGGCGCGGGAGGCTACACCTTC. This codes for CASSPGTGGAGGYTF.

This sequence joins TRBV12-3 or TRBV12-4 and TRBJ1-1, with TRBD1 matching 8 bases. The CDR3 extends over 13 amino acids. With V trimmed by 3 bases and J by 10 bases, 7 bases remained unmatched. CDR3 in DNA: TGTGCCAGCAGTTTGGTAGGACAGGGTAGAGCTTTCTTT. Protein sequence: CASSLVGQGRAFF.

As DNA, the CDR3 is TGTGCCAGCAGCGACATGGGACTAGCGGGGGCCGGAAACATTCAGTACTTC. It codes for CASSDMGLAGAGNIQYF. The chain recombines TRBV2 with TRBJ2-4, with 14 bases that match TRBD2. The CDR3 is made up of 17 amino acids. Losses at the gene ends were 6 bases for V and 6 bases for J; bases not matched to a gene: 10. CDR1 SNHLY and CDR2 FYNNEI come from the germline V gene.

This clone is a singleton in its sample. The chain is built from TRBV5-1 and TRBJ2-2, with 8 bases identical to TRBD1. CDR1 is SGHRS, CDR2 YFSETQ, per germline. Trimming removed 3 bases from V and 6 bases from J; junction bases left unmatched: 10. This CDR3 is built from 16 residues. CDR3 region: CASSSPRDRSAGELFF. The CDR3 DNA follows: TGCGCCAGCAGCTCCCCCCGGGACAGGTCGGCCGGGGAGCTGTTTTTT.

This chain links TRBV4-1 with TRBJ1-2; 9 bases fit TRBD1. Germline assignment: CDR1 MGHRA and CDR2 YSYEKL. V was clipped by 2 bases and J by 0 bases; unmatched bases: 16. The CDR3 loop spans 20 amino acids. The CDR3 region has the DNA TGCGCCAGCAGCCAAACCTACTTAAGGACAGGGGAAAAGACTAACTATGGCTACACCTTC. Translation gives CASSQTYLRTGEKTNYGYTF.

The rearrangement uses TRBV10-1 and TRBJ1-1; TRBD1 matches at 7 bases. The trim removed 1 base at V and 4 bases at J, leaving 3 bases unmatched. The CDR3 is 14 residues long. Germline V lookup: CDR1 WNHNN, CDR2 SYGVQD (reference sequence). The CDR3 is CASSELSGGTEAFF. As DNA, the CDR3 is TGCGCCAGCAGTGAGTTATCAGGGGGCACTGAAGCTTTCTTT.

This clone was detected only once. The rearrangement links TRBV11-2 to TRBJ1-2; D remains unclear. V lost 2 bases, J lost 5 bases, and 12 bases lay in between. The germline CDR1 and CDR2 sequences are SGHAT and FQNNGV. The CDR3 has 14 residues. The CDR3 nucleotides are TGTGCCAGCAGCTTAAACGGAGGGAGTTATGGCTACACCTTC. This translates into CASSLNGGSYGYTF.

V usage is TRBV29-1 and J usage is TRBJ2-2, with TRBD1 matching 7 bases. The trim removed 6 bases at V and 0 bases at J, leaving 4 bases unmatched. Germline lookup yields CDR1 SQVTM and CDR2 ANQGSEA. The CDR3 is 14 residues long. The CDR3 protein is CSVTGTANTGELFF. CDR3 coding DNA: TGCAGCGTGACCGGGACAGCGAACACCGGGGAGCTGTTTTTT.

The chain recombines TRBV19 with TRBJ1-1; 8 nucleotides line up with TRBD1. CDR1 and CDR2 (germline): LNHDA, SQIVND (reference sequence). This CDR3 is 14 amino acids long. Trimming removed 6 bases from V and 2 bases from J; junction bases left unmatched: 5. The CDR3 protein is CASRDREKNTEAFF. The CDR3 bases are TGTGCCAGTAGGGACAGGGAAAAAAACACTGAAGCTTTCTTT.

V and J are TRBV6-4 and TRBJ1-2; 7 bases are a match to TRBD1. The CDR3 runs to 14 residues. V trimming: 6 bases; J trimming: 2 bases; junction bases outside the gene matches: 6. The germline gives CDR1 MRHNA, CDR2 SNTAGT. The CDR3 here is CASSPTGINYGYTF. The CDR3 region has the DNA TGTGCCAGCAGCCCGACAGGGATCAACTATGGCTACACCTTC.

The CDR3 spells CASSPQGVQDYGYTF. CDR3 nucleotide sequence: TGTGCCAGCAGCCCTCAGGGGGTCCAAGACTATGGCTACACCTTC. This chain links TRBV7-2 with TRBJ1-2; 7 bases are a match to TRBD1. CDR1 is SGHTA, CDR2 FQGNSA, per germline. The CDR3 is 15 residues long. The V and J ends lost 5 bases and 3 bases, in that order; junction bases with no gene match: 9. The full variable domain, its missing parts supplied by reference TRBV7-2 and TRBJ1-2, is GAGVSQSPSNKVTEKGKDVELRCDPISGHTALYWYRQSLGQGLEFLIYFQGNSAPDKSGLPSDRFSAERTGGSVSTLTIQRTQQEDSAVYLCASSPQGVQDYGYTFGSGTRLTVV.

J is TRBJ1-2 and V is TRBV30, with 8 bases fitting TRBD1. Losses at the gene ends were 7 bases for V and 3 bases for J; bases not matched to a gene: 7. CDR1 and CDR2 (germline): GTSNPN, SVGIG (reference sequence). The CDR3 is 13 amino acids. CDR3 residues: CAFYRGLDYGYTF. CDR3 nucleotide sequence: TGTGCCTTTTACAGGGGGTTAGACTATGGCTACACCTTC.